Listed below are T cell receptor beta chains from one sample, sequenced in a study of T-cell memory formation after mild COVID-19. TCRdb reprocessed the 5' RACE reads via MiXCR and lists one record per CDR3 protein. The top ten hold about an eighth of the sample, which has about 410,000 distinct CDR3 sequences, 20% to 30% seen once. The material sequenced was PBMCs or a T cell subset sorted from them (not recorded which). The source is an adult woman who had mild COVID-19 (a few samples of this study predate the infection). Cell type and time point are not known. CDR3s include the opening cysteine and the closing phenylalanine or tryptophan. The D gene is left open where the match is weak. For some rows the clone size is stated as once, few or many, or as a class when expanded; others skip it.

-	-	TRBV4-1	TRBJ2-5	CASSQDVRVETQYF	TGCGCCAGCAGCCAAGATGTCAGGGTAGAGACCCAGTACTTC
-	TRBD2	TRBV5-1	TRBJ2-5	CASSLVWGGQETQYF	TGCGCCAGCAGCTTGGTGTGGGGGGGGCAAGAGACCCAGTACTTC
-	TRBD2	TRBV24-1	TRBJ2-3	CATSDFAGRSDTQYF	TGTGCCACCAGTGATTTCGCCGGGAGGTCAGATACGCAGTATTTT
-	TRBD1	TRBV7-3	TRBJ2-1	CASSSGTGFYNEQFF	TGTGCCAGCAGCTCCGGGACAGGGTTTTACAATGAGCAGTTCTTC
few	-	TRBV6-2/TRBV6-3	TRBJ2-7	CASSYSRQFEQYF	TGTGCCAGCAGTTACTCCAGGCAATTCGAGCAGTACTTC
-	-	TRBV6-2/TRBV6-3	TRBJ2-7	CASRPRDPWSYEQYF	TGTGCCAGCAGGCCCCGGGACCCCTGGTCCTACGAGCAGTACTTC
-	-	TRBV5-6	TRBJ1-5	CASSLGVGNQPQHF	TGTGCCAGCAGCTTGGGGGTTGGCAATCAGCCCCAGCATTTT
few	TRBD2	TRBV4-3	TRBJ2-1	CASSQYGGLADNEQFF	TGCGCCAGCAGCCAATACGGCGGACTAGCGGACAATGAGCAGTTCTTC
few	TRBD1	TRBV30	TRBJ2-7	CAWSGKDRVLTYEQYF	TGTGCCTGGAGTGGTAAGGACAGGGTATTAACCTACGAGCAGTACTTC
-	-	TRBV5-8	TRBJ2-3	CASSPSVAQYF	TGTGCCAGCAGCCCCTCAGTCGCGCAGTATTTT